A selection of T cell receptor beta chains follows, all from one sample in a study of beta chain features in type 1 diabetes. Sequencing used immunoSEQ multiplex PCR; TCRdb keeps in-frame clones, though not all of them. The sample consists of about 240,000 clones, 11% to 15% of them appearing once. The specimen sequenced was naive CD4+ T cells from blood. The receptors were sampled from a man aged 25 to 45 with type 1 diabetes. Each CDR3 is given with its conserved first and last residue. The order of the fields is V gene, clone size, J gene, D gene, CDR3 protein, CDR3 DNA. A D gene is named only where the DNA matches it firmly. Only part of the rows carry a size: once, few, many, or a class if the clone is expanded.

V: TRBV6-6
size: -
J: TRBJ2-5
D: -
CDR3: CASSYSQGRQETQYF
DNA: TGTGCCAGCAGTTACTCGCAGGGGCGCCAAGAGACCCAGTACTTC

V: TRBV18
size: few
J: TRBJ1-1
D: -
CDR3: CASSPGRQISEAFF
DNA: TGTGCCAGCTCTCCGGGGAGGCAGATTAGCGAAGCTTTCTTT

V: TRBV7-2
size: few
J: TRBJ2-7
D: -
CDR3: CASSQRRGTTRVYEQYF
DNA: TGTGCCAGCAGCCAGCGTAGGGGGACTACCCGGGTCTACGAGCAGTACTTC

V: TRBV5-1
size: few
J: TRBJ2-1
D: TRBD2
CDR3: CASSLGAGATYNEQFF
DNA: TGCGCCAGCAGCTTGGGAGCGGGAGCCACCTACAATGAGCAGTTCTTC

V: TRBV2
size: -
J: TRBJ1-4
D: -
CDR3: CASSEQSTGNEKLFF
DNA: TGTGCCAGCAGTGAACAAAGTACGGGTAATGAAAAACTGTTTTTT

V: TRBV4-2
size: -
J: TRBJ1-4
D: TRBD1
CDR3: CASSRNRQGDEKLFF
DNA: TGTGCCAGCAGCCGCAACCGGCAGGGGGATGAAAAACTGTTTTTT

V: TRBV6-6
size: few
J: TRBJ2-7
D: -
CDR3: CASSYSGGQSYEQYF
DNA: TGTGCCAGCAGTTACTCCGGGGGGCAAAGTTACGAGCAGTACTTC

V: TRBV11-2
size: few
J: TRBJ1-2
D: -
CDR3: CASSLAAGANYGYTF
DNA: TGTGCCAGCAGCTTAGCGGCGGGGGCGAACTATGGCTACACCTTC

V: TRBV30
size: few
J: TRBJ1-1
D: -
CDR3: CAWSPGRSEAFF
DNA: TGTGCCTGGAGTCCCGGGAGGTCTGAAGCTTTCTTT

V: TRBV19
size: -
J: TRBJ2-2
D: -
CDR3: CASSTGHRELFF
DNA: TGTGCCAGTAGTACAGGGCACCGGGAGCTGTTTTTT

V: TRBV5-1
size: -
J: TRBJ2-4
D: TRBD1
CDR3: CASSLGQGVNIQYF
DNA: TGCGCCAGCAGCCTGGGACAGGGAGTAAACATTCAGTACTTC

V: TRBV18
size: few
J: TRBJ1-1
D: TRBD1
CDR3: CASSPPFVGQGAFTEAFF
DNA: TGTGCCAGCTCACCACCTTTCGTGGGACAGGGGGCGTTCACTGAAGCTTTCTTT

V: TRBV9
size: -
J: TRBJ2-3
D: -
CDR3: CASSPTGRRSTDTQYF
DNA: TGTGCCAGCAGCCCCACGGGTCGGAGGAGCACAGATACGCAGTATTTT

V: TRBV5-4
size: -
J: TRBJ1-1
D: TRBD1
CDR3: CASSLGQGGNTEAFF
DNA: TGTGCCAGCAGCTTGGGACAGGGAGGGAACACTGAAGCTTTCTTT

V: TRBV7-2
size: few
J: TRBJ2-7
D: TRBD1
CDR3: CASSFGQGSYEQYF
DNA: TGTGCCAGCAGCTTCGGACAGGGCTCCTACGAGCAGTACTTC

V: TRBV5-1
size: -
J: TRBJ2-1
D: TRBD2
CDR3: CASSLSGGANEQFF
DNA: TGCGCCAGCAGCTTGAGCGGGGGAGCAAATGAGCAGTTCTTC

V: TRBV7-2
size: few
J: TRBJ1-2
D: TRBD1
CDR3: CASSQLRTGGLAYGYTF
DNA: TGTGCCAGCAGCCAGCTACGGACAGGGGGGCTAGCCTATGGCTACACCTTC

V: TRBV5-4
size: few
J: TRBJ1-1
D: -
CDR3: CASSVPGTYNTEAFF
DNA: TGTGCCAGCAGCGTCCCCGGGACATATAACACTGAAGCTTTCTTT

V: TRBV18
size: -
J: TRBJ2-1
D: TRBD1
CDR3: CASSPRLGQGNNEQFF
DNA: TGTGCCAGCTCACCAAGGCTAGGACAGGGTAACAATGAGCAGTTCTTC

V: TRBV19
size: few
J: TRBJ1-4
D: -
CDR3: CASSSRSTNEKLFF
DNA: TGTGCCAGTAGTAGCCGGTCAACTAATGAAAAACTGTTTTTT

V: TRBV28
size: once
J: TRBJ1-4
D: -
CDR3: CASSTAGEGNEKLFF
DNA: TGTGCCAGCAGTACAGCAGGGGAGGGTAATGAAAAACTGTTTTTT

V: TRBV27
size: -
J: TRBJ1-2
D: -
CDR3: CASSLSGQPKFLYGYTF
DNA: TGTGCCAGCAGTTTGTCAGGACAGCCCAAGTTTCTCTATGGCTACACCTTC

V: TRBV30
size: few
J: TRBJ1-1
D: -
CDR3: CAWRLDRNTEAFF
DNA: TGTGCCTGGAGACTAGACCGGAACACTGAAGCTTTCTTT

V: TRBV5-4
size: -
J: TRBJ2-5
D: TRBD1
CDR3: CASSGDRGETQYF
DNA: TGTGCCAGCAGCGGGGACAGGGGAGAGACCCAGTACTTC

V: TRBV18
size: few
J: TRBJ2-3
D: TRBD1
CDR3: CASSPDRVGDTQYF
DNA: TGTGCCAGCTCACCAGACAGGGTGGGAGATACGCAGTATTTT

V: TRBV11-2
size: few
J: TRBJ2-7
D: -
CDR3: CASSLELGGSYEQYF
DNA: TGTGCCAGCAGCTTAGAACTGGGGGGCTCCTACGAGCAGTACTTC

V: TRBV2
size: few
J: TRBJ2-7
D: TRBD2
CDR3: CASSERLAAEYEQYF
DNA: TGTGCCAGCAGTGAACGGCTAGCGGCTGAGTACGAGCAGTACTTC